The 23 T cell receptor beta chains below all came from one sample that was sequenced in a study of post-analysis software for immune sequencing data. These receptors lack a known antigen. Findings and caveats of the study: Controls had lower frequencies than patients of a handful of TRBV segments, which included TRBV5-6, TRBV5-1 and TRBV20-1.

cDNA libraries for TCR beta contained unique molecular identifiers. Via MiXCR, TCRdb re-called the PCR reads, giving one row per CDR3 protein. Here the sample spans hundreds of thousands of distinct CDR3 sequences, approximately 57% being singletons. Source material: blood. These receptors were taken from a girl aged 10 to 17 with multiple sclerosis.

This clonotype turned up a few times. The chain uses TRBV20-1 and TRBJ2-5, with D perhaps matching TRBD1 (5 bases). This CDR3 has 13 amino acids. Trimming removed 3 bases at V and 5 bases at J, with 13 bases between. Germline assignment: CDR1 DFQATT and CDR2 SNEGSKA (reference sequence). This chain's CDR3 is CSARAGYGETQYF. In nucleotides, the CDR3 is TGCAGTGCTAGGGCAGGGTATGGGGAGACCCAGTACTTC.

Comments on this clonotype: One end of the junction is discordant with germline, which a read error may explain. The CDR3 loop is CAGSPTVGVRRTQYF. In DNA, the CDR3 is TGTGCCGGCAGCCCGACGGTCGGAGTTAGGAGAACCCAGTACTTC. V is TRBV12-3 or TRBV12-4 and J is TRBJ2-7; D not certain. The CDR3 runs to 15 residues.

The rearrangement joins TRBV28 to TRBJ2-7, with D unclear. V lost 6 bases, J lost 5 bases, and 20 bases lay in between. The CDR3 spans 15 residues. From germline, CDR1 is MDHEN and CDR2 SYDVKM. The CDR3 sequence: CASRAFGVRIDEQYF. The CDR3 nucleotides are TGTGCCAGCAGGGCCTTCGGTGTGCGGATCGACGAGCAGTACTTC.

The gene calls are TRBV7-3 and TRBJ2-1, with 11 nucleotides matching TRBD1. The trim removed 5 bases at V and 4 bases at J, leaving 7 bases unmatched. Germline-derived CDR1 and CDR2 are SGHTA and FQGTGA. The CDR3 extends over 16 amino acids. The CDR3 bases are TGTGCCAGCAGCCCCCGAGGACAGGGGGCGTACAATGAGCAGTTCTTC. This sequence encodes CASSPRGQGAYNEQFF.

This clonotype was counted at least ten times. The J gene is TRBJ2-7, the V gene TRBV4-1; TRBD2 matches 13 bases. V shed 3 bases and J 9 bases; nucleotides not matched to a gene: 5. Per the germline V gene, CDR1 is MGHRA and CDR2 is YSYEKL. This CDR3 contains 14 residues. The CDR3 DNA reads TGCGCCAGCAGCCACGGACTAGCGGGAGTAGGGCAGTACTTC. Protein sequence: CASSHGLAGVGQYF.

This chain uses TRBV3-1 with TRBJ2-1, with 11 bases identical to TRBD2. This CDR3 spans 15 amino acids. Germline V gene data show CDR1 as LGHDT and CDR2 as YNNKEL (reference sequence). J was trimmed by 6 bases and V by 2 bases; bases with no gene match: 3. This CDR3 is CASSQTSGGVNEQFF. Written as DNA, the CDR3 is TGTGCCAGCAGCCAAACTAGCGGGGGCGTCAATGAGCAGTTCTTC.

In DNA, the CDR3 is TGTGCCAGCAGCTTAGCGAGAGCGGAGAAGGGTTCCTACGAGCAGTACTTC. Amino acid sequence: CASSLARAEKGSYEQYF. The chain has TRBV7-9 and TRBJ2-5; tentative D call: TRBD2 (5 bases). Gene TRBJ2-7 matches the end of the DNA better, so the J call may be wrong. Per the germline V gene, CDR1 is SEHNR and CDR2 is FQNEAQ (reference sequence). This CDR3 has 17 amino acids.

The rearrangement links TRBV5-5 to TRBJ2-2; no firm D call. CDR1 and CDR2 from the germline V gene are SGHKS and YYEKEE (reference sequence). V lost 0 bases to trimming and J lost 3 bases, with 9 bases between them. The CDR3 spans 15 residues. The CDR3 protein is CASSLVVIHTGELFF. CDR3 in DNA: TGTGCCAGCAGCTTGGTCGTGATACACACCGGGGAGCTGTTTTTT. Filled out from reference TRBV5-5 and TRBJ2-2, the complete variable domain reads DAGVTQSPTHLIKTRGQQVTLRCSPISGHKSVSWYQQVLGQGPQFIFQYYEKEERGRGNFPDRFSARQFPNYSSELNVNALLLGDSALYLCASSLVVIHTGELFFGEGSRLTVL.

The chain carries TRBV9 and TRBJ2-5, with TRBD1 matching over 9 bases. J lost 11 bases, V lost 3 bases, and 8 bases had no gene match. Germline V lookup: CDR1 SGDLS, CDR2 YYNGEE. CDR3 length equals 13 residues. The CDR3, as DNA: TGTGCCAGCAGCGACTACAGGGGGCAAGAGCAGTACTTC. Encoded protein: CASSDYRGQEQYF.

Here the CDR3 reads CSVGGGRIGSGANVLTF. The CDR3 DNA is TGCAGCGTGGGAGGGGGGCGAATCGGAAGTGGGGCCAACGTCCTGACTTTC. This rearrangement joins TRBV29-1 to TRBJ2-6; TRBD2 is a possible D gene (7 bases). Trimming cost V 6 bases and J 3 bases, with 21 bases left between them. The CDR3 length is 17 residues. The germline CDR1 and CDR2 sequences are SQVTM and ANQGSEA.

This clonotype came up a few times. The V gene is TRBV20-1, the J gene TRBJ1-2; D possibly corresponds to TRBD1 (5 bases). CDR3 length equals 13 residues. V was pared by 5 bases and J by 4 bases, with 14 bases between. The germline gives CDR1 DFQATT, CDR2 SNEGSKA (reference sequence). CDR3 nucleotide sequence: TGCAGTGCTCCACCGGAGGGGAGCTATGGCTACACCTTC. It encodes CSAPPEGSYGYTF.

This clonotype has only a few counts. This chain joins TRBV29-1 and TRBJ2-5; D is perhaps TRBD1 or TRBD2 (5 bases each). Germline assignment: CDR1 SQVTM and CDR2 ANQGSEA. The CDR3 is 11 amino acids. V lost 6 bases, J lost 8 bases, and 13 bases lay in between. The CDR3: CSVPGPRTQYF. The CDR3 coding sequence is TGCAGCGTCCCGGGGCCCCGTACCCAGTACTTC.

The chain recombines TRBV7-8 with TRBJ2-7; 12 bases are a match to TRBD2. CDR1 SGHVS and CDR2 FQNEAQ come from the germline V gene. This CDR3 is built from 17 residues. The J segment lost 0 bases and the V segment lost 4 bases, leaving 7 bases of the junction unmatched. The CDR3 sequence is CASSYIRTSGNSYEQYF. The CDR3 DNA follows: TGTGCCAGCAGCTACATAAGGACTAGCGGGAACTCCTACGAGCAGTACTTC.

This clonotype occurred a few times. The V gene is TRBV6-5, the J gene TRBJ1-2, with 7 bases lining up with TRBD1. From germline, CDR1 is MNHEY and CDR2 SVGAGI. The CDR3 sequence is 15 residues long. Trimming removed 5 bases from V and 0 bases from J; junction bases left unmatched: 6. The CDR3 is CASSPDRTPNYGYTF. CDR3 coding DNA: TGTGCCAGCAGTCCGGACAGGACGCCTAACTATGGCTACACCTTC.

This chain uses TRBV6-5 with TRBJ2-5; D uncertain. The CDR3 is made up of 14 amino acids. Germline CDR1 MNHEY, CDR2 SVGAGI. V lost 7 bases to trimming and J lost 1 base, with 13 bases between them. The CDR3 loop is CASTSRSTQETQYF. The DNA of the CDR3 is TGTGCCAGCACATCTAGGTCGACCCAAGAGACCCAGTACTTC.

The chain is built from TRBV30 and TRBJ2-1; unclear D gene. Trimming left V 0 bases short and J 13 bases short, with 13 bases between. The CDR3 length is 12 residues. CDR1 and CDR2 from the germline V gene are GTSNPN and SVGIG (reference sequence). CDR3 loop: CAWSVLLAEQFF. The CDR3, as DNA: TGTGCCTGGAGTGTACTTCTGGCCGAACAGTTCTTC.

As concerns this clonotype: Sequence at one end of the junction differs from germline and may be a read error. The chain couples TRBV10-1 to TRBJ2-7, with D tentatively TRBD2 (7 bases). Per germline, CDR1 WNHNN and CDR2 SYGVQD (reference sequence). The CDR3 runs to 13 residues. In DNA form, the CDR3 reads TGCGCCAGCAGCCTAACGGGGGGCTACGAGCCGTACTTT. Translated, it gives CASSLTGGYEPYF.

This clonotype was recorded a few times. V and J are TRBV6-5 and TRBJ2-5; the D gene could be TRBD1 or TRBD2 (5 bases each). From germline, CDR1 is MNHEY and CDR2 SVGAGI. Between the trimmed V and J ends, which lost 2 bases and 2 bases, there was a span of 15 bases. This CDR3 has 16 residues. In DNA form, the CDR3 reads TGTGCCAGCAGTTACCAACTGGGGGACGCACAAGAGACCCAGTACTTC. Its protein product is CASSYQLGDAQETQYF.

The J gene is TRBJ2-4, the V gene TRBV5-1; perhaps D is TRBD1 or TRBD2 (6 bases each). The J call could be wrong; TRBJ2-7 is a better fit for the DNA end. CDR1 SGHRS and CDR2 YFSETQ come from the germline V gene. The CDR3 contains 15 residues. As DNA, the CDR3 is TGCGCCAGCAGCAATCAACTAGAGGGGGGTCACGAGCAGTACTTC. Amino acids: CASSNQLEGGHEQYF.

The chain links TRBV5-1 to TRBJ1-2, with a weak D call TRBD1 (6 bases). The CDR3 covers 13 residues. V gave up 4 bases and J gave up 5 bases, with 12 bases separating them. The germline CDR1 and CDR2 sequences are SGHRS and YFSETQ. The chain's CDR3 is CASSLGTPYGYTF. The CDR3 nucleotides are TGCGCCAGCAGCCTCGGGACACCGTATGGCTACACCTTC. The full variable domain, with the rest looked up from reference TRBV5-1 and TRBJ1-2, is KAGVTQTPRYLIKTRGQQVTLSCSPISGHRSVSWYQQTPGQGLQFLFEYFSETQRNKGNFPGRFSGRQFSNSRSEMNVSTLELGDSALYLCASSLGTPYGYTFGSGTRLTVV.

The chain carries TRBV7-6 and TRBJ2-1, with 11 nucleotides matching TRBD1. This CDR3 is 17 amino acids long. In germline, CDR1 is SGHVS, CDR2 FNYEAQ. V was clipped by 8 bases and J by 3 bases; unmatched bases: 12. The CDR3 DNA reads as TGTGCCAGCCGACCGGGACAGGGGGGCAGTTACTACAATGAGCAGTTCTTC. The encoded protein is CASRPGQGGSYYNEQFF.

This clonotype was counted a few times. The rearrangement joins TRBV10-3 to TRBJ2-7; 7 bases line up with TRBD1. The CDR3 is 13 amino acids. Germline CDR1 reads ENHRY; CDR2 reads SYGVKD. The V segment lost 6 bases and the J segment 5 bases; nucleotides outside the gene matches: 7. CDR3 region: CAISPTGAHEQYF. DNA of the CDR3: TGTGCCATCAGCCCAACAGGGGCCCACGAGCAGTACTTC.

The genes are TRBV10-3 and TRBJ1-2; D is ambiguous. V lost 6 bases to trimming and J lost 7 bases, with 6 bases between them. CDR1 is ENHRY, CDR2 SYGVKD, per germline. This CDR3 has 10 residues. The CDR3 reads CAISDGGYTF. In nucleotides, the CDR3 is TGTGCCATCAGCGATGGTGGCTACACCTTC.